Each of the 5 T cell receptor beta chains below was sequenced from the same sample in a study of T-cell reconstitution after alpha-beta-depleted transplantation in children. Unique molecular identifiers were incorporated into the prepared TCRbeta library. TCRdb re-derived calls from the PCR reads in MiXCR, one entry per CDR3 protein. The data show about 270,000 distinct CDR3 sequences, 9.9% seen once. The source material was PBMCs from the stem cell graft donor, sampled from the stem cell graft. These receptors were taken from a human donor who donated a stem cell graft to a child with SCID.

In its sample, this clonotype was seen a few times. This sequence joins TRBV29-1 and TRBJ2-7, with TRBD1 matching over 7 bases. Germline lookup yields CDR1 SQVTM and CDR2 ANQGSEA. The CDR3 consists of 13 residues. Trimming took 3 bases from V and 2 from J; bases not matched to a gene: 4. In DNA, the CDR3 is TGCAGCGTTGATGGGGACAGTCCCTACGAGCAGTACTTC. Protein sequence: CSVDGDSPYEQYF.

In its sample, this clonotype was seen a few times. CDR3 sequence (DNA): TGTGCCAGCAGCTTTGGGGGCTCTGGGGCCAACGTCCTGACTTTC. Translated: CASSFGGSGANVLTF. The chain couples TRBV7-3 to TRBJ2-6; D is possibly TRBD1 or TRBD2 (5 bases each). The CDR3 is 15 residues long. CDR1 and CDR2 from the germline V gene are SGHTA and FQGTGA. Trimming removed 3 bases at V and 0 bases at J, with 6 bases between.

There are a few counts of this clonotype. V usage is TRBV5-6 and J usage is TRBJ2-6; 7 nucleotides line up with TRBD1. The V gene end was trimmed by 3 bases and the J gene end by 0 bases; junction bases not matched to a gene: 6. From germline, CDR1 is SGHDT and CDR2 YYEEEE. The CDR3 covers 17 residues. The CDR3 DNA follows: TGTGCCAGCAGCTGGGGACAGCGCCACTCTGGGGCCAACGTCCTGACTTTC. Amino acid sequence: CASSWGQRHSGANVLTF. The variable domain in full, with the rest retrieved from reference TRBV5-6 and TRBJ2-6, is DAGVTQSPTHLIKTRGQQVTLRCSPKSGHDTVSWYQQALGQGPQFIFQYYEEEERQRGNFPDRFSGHQFPNYSSELNVNALLLGDSALYLCASSWGQRHSGANVLTFGAGSRLTVL.

This clonotype appeared a few times. The V gene is TRBV7-9, the J gene TRBJ2-3; 12 bases align to TRBD2. Germline-derived CDR1 and CDR2 are SEHNR and FQNEAQ (reference sequence). The CDR3 has 13 residues. V was clipped by 5 bases and J by 12 bases; unmatched bases: 6. The CDR3 DNA sequence: TGTGCCAGCAGCCCCCGGACTAGCGGGATCCAGTATTTT. Translating it yields CASSPRTSGIQYF.

This clonotype was detected many times. The chain recombines TRBV9 with TRBJ2-7, with D hard to call. This CDR3 has 14 amino acids. Germline V gene data show CDR1 as SGDLS and CDR2 as YYNGEE. V lost 3 bases and J lost 0, with 10 bases in between. Here the CDR3 DNA reads TGTGCCAGCAGCGCTGCAAGGAGCTCCTACGAGCAGTACTTC. Translating it yields CASSAARSSYEQYF.